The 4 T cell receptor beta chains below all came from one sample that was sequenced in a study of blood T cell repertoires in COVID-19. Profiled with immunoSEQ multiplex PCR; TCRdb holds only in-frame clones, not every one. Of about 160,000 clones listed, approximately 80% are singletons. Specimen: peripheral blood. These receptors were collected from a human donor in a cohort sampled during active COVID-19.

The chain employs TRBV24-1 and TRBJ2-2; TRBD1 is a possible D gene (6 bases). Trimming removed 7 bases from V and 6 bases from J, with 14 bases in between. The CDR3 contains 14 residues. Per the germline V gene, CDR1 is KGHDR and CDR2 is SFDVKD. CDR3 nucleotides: TGTGCCACCAGGTCAGGGGATGAGGCCGGGGAGCTGTTTTTT. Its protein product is CATRSGDEAGELFF.

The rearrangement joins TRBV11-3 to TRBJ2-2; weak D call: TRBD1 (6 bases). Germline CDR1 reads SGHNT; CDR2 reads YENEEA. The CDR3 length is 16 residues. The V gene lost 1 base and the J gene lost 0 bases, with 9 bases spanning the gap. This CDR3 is CASSLGGTPNTGELFF. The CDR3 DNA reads TGTGCCAGCAGCTTAGGTGGGACACCGAACACCGGGGAGCTGTTTTTT.

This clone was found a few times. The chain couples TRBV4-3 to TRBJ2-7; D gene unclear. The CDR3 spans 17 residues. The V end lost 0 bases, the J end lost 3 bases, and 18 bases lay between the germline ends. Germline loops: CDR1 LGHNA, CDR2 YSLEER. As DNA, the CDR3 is TGCGCCAGCAGCCAAGATAAAGGCGGCCCGCCTTTCTACGAGCAGTACTTC. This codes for CASSQDKGGPPFYEQYF.

The CDR3 sequence: CASSEALRSEQFF. CDR3 bases: TGTGCCAGCAGTGAAGCGCTTCGGAGTGAGCAGTTCTTC. The V call is TRBV6-1, the J call TRBJ2-1; D remains ambiguous. This CDR3 has 13 residues. The germline V and J ends were trimmed by 0 bases and 9 bases, with 9 bases remaining between them. Germline V gene lookup returns CDR1 MNHNS and CDR2 SASEGT.